This record concerns one TCR beta chain sequence. This clonotype was seen many times. No cognate antigen has been identified for it. Base qualities are missing; no much larger clone stands one base away. The healthy controls were volunteers from a blood bank in Maryland, USA. Libraries from unsorted PBMCs were made from 2 million PBMCs kept in RNAlater at -80 degrees C until RNA extraction. Peripheral blood underwent Ficoll-Hypaque density gradient centrifugation to isolate PBMCs, which were then cryopreserved in liquid nitrogen. To synthesize cDNA, template-switch 5'RACE was performed with a primer carrying a 10-nucleotide random unique molecular identifier so that each TCR transcript was tagged. Every sequencing run covered 15-18 subjects and yielded more than 200 million TCR-beta sequences. The RNeasy kit was used for extraction of total RNA. The KAPA Real-time Library Amplification kit was used to amplify TCR-beta VDJ regions with primers targeting the TCR constant region and the 5'RACE anchor. A first PCR added sample indexes and Illumina adaptors, and a second PCR then raised library yield. After Ampure bead purification, the roughly 650 bp TCR product was size-selected on a 2% E-gel SizeSelection system. Library quality was checked on a Bioanalyzer, concentration was measured with Qubit, and libraries were quantified with the Kapa Library Quantification kit before pooling. Libraries were sequenced paired-end 2 x 150 bp on an Illumina HiSeq 2500. To increase sequence diversity, roughly 24-30% phiX was spiked into each library pool. For the original study's pipeline: Quality-filtered reads were processed with the UMI-based MiGEC pipeline, and over 75% of raw TCR sequences were removed by the MiGEC pipeline during error correction. IMGT germline references were used for alignment of VDJ genes, and clonotypes were defined by a unique CDR3 amino acid sequence together with V-J genes. Clonal expansion, Shannon diversity, and CDR3 relatedness (CalcPairwiseDistances, ClusterSamples) were evaluated with VDJtools, and phylogenetic trees were built with CLCbio workbench. A clone was classed as expanded if it had 8 or more unique UMIs, a cutoff based on coefficient-of-variation modelling across technical triplicates. TCRdb reran the public reads through fastp at Q25 and MiXCR, keeping productive beta chains. Rows are unified per CDR3 protein, each entry keeping the most common DNA and genes. TCRdb, not the original authors, processed these V and J calls. This sample lists around 27,000 distinct CDR3 sequences; more than 14% were detected once. Together, the top ten hold about 28% of the sample.

This entry is derived from a study of neurological immune-mediated disorders (dated by TCRdb to between 2018 and 2020). Some background on the complete study: Peripheral blood TCR-beta repertoires from HTLV-I-associated myelopathy (HAM/TSP) patients, multiple sclerosis patients and healthy controls were compared by UMI-based sequencing. The approximately 110 TCR-beta libraries included longitudinal samples, technical triplicates and paired sorted CD4+ and CD8+ T-cell subsets alongside PBMC samples. The cohort was made up of approximately 65 subjects, consisting of around 14 HAM/TSP patients, about 34 multiple sclerosis patients and around 20 healthy controls. Here is what the overall study found, with its caveats: No identical CDR3 amino acid sequences were found to be shared among expanded clones across subjects, suggesting that TCR-beta repertoires were private in all groups. TCR clonal expansion was greatest in HAM/TSP patients and smallest in MS patients, who ranked below even healthy controls.

This receptor was identified in a man between 65 and 85 years old in good health. Material for sequencing was PBMCs.

The CDR3 amino acid sequence is: CASSYVLGSVESYEQYF. In nucleotides, the sequence is TGTGCCAGCAGTTATGTTCTGGGGTCAGTCGAATCCTACGAGCAGTACTTC. The rearrangement combines TRBV6-2 or TRBV6-3 with TRBJ2-7, with no D gene named confidently. For CDR1 and CDR2, the germline V gene lists MNHEY and SVGEGT. Taken from cysteine to phenylalanine, the CDR3 has 17 residues. The kept DNA is CDR3 alone, 51 bases in frame from the first base. Between the V and J ends, shortened by 3 bases and 1 base respectively, the junction contains 19 bases.